Below, 21 T cell receptor beta chains from the same sample are listed, as sequenced in a study of control samples from healthy donors and cancer patients. Method: immunoSEQ multiplex PCR; TCRdb's copy keeps in-frame clones and lacks some. The repertoire holds 150,000 to 200,000 clones, roughly 88% seen once, with around 1.6% in the top ten. The sample comprised blood. The receptors come from a man younger than 30 in good health.

In DNA form, the CDR3 reads TGTGCCACCAGTGATCCCGGACAGGCGGGCGAGCAGTACTTC. Translation: CATSDPGQAGEQYF. V usage is TRBV24-1 and J usage is TRBJ2-7, with 7 bases fitting TRBD1. Germline V gene data show CDR1 as KGHDR and CDR2 as SFDVKD. V shed 3 bases and J 6 bases; nucleotides not matched to a gene: 7. This CDR3 region has 14 residues.

The V call is TRBV6-2 or TRBV6-3, the J call TRBJ2-3, with D perhaps TRBD2 (5 bases). V was cut by 5 bases and J by 9 bases, with 12 bases left in between. CDR3 length: 12 amino acids. Germline V CDR1 and CDR2: MNHEY, SVGEGT. Here the CDR3 DNA reads TGTGCCAGCAGTGCCTCGGAGGACACGCAGTATTTT. This gives the protein CASSASEDTQYF.

This clone has only a few counts. V usage is TRBV5-1 and J usage is TRBJ2-5; TRBD2 matches 12 bases. The CDR3 has 16 residues. Germline V gives CDR1 SGHRS, CDR2 YFSETQ. Trimming removed 0 bases from V and 3 bases from J; junction bases left unmatched: 3. DNA of the CDR3: TGCGCCAGCAGCTTGGCCAGACTAGCGGGGGAAGAGACCCAGTACTTC. Translation gives CASSLARLAGEETQYF.

The chain couples TRBV28 to TRBJ1-1; D remains unclear. The CDR3 runs 13 residues. CDR1 and CDR2 from the germline V gene are MDHEN and SYDVKM. V was pared by 5 bases and J by 4 bases, with 11 bases between. The CDR3 loop reads CASSQRLSTEAFF. CDR3 nucleotides: TGTGCCAGCAGTCAAAGACTGAGCACTGAAGCTTTCTTT. Filled out from reference TRBV28 and TRBJ1-1, the complete variable domain reads DVKVTQSSRYLVKRTGEKVFLECVQDMDHENMFWYRQDPGLGLRLIYFSYDVKMKEKGDIPEGYSVSREKKERFSLILESASTNQTSMYLCASSQRLSTEAFFGQGTRLTVV.

The rearrangement joins TRBV5-6 to TRBJ2-5; tentative D call: TRBD2 (7 bases). CDR3 length: 16 amino acids. CDR1 and CDR2 from the germline V gene are SGHDT and YYEEEE. V was cut by 1 base and J by 2 bases, with 15 bases left in between. CDR3 sequence reads: CASSLRRGAFQETQYF. DNA for the CDR3: TGTGCCAGCAGCTTGCGCCGGGGGGCATTTCAAGAGACCCAGTACTTC.

The chain couples TRBV3-1 (or the pseudogene TRBV3-2) to TRBJ2-2; D unresolved. Trimming pared 3 bases from V and 7 bases from J, leaving 12 bases between. The CDR3 is 14 residues long. Germline V gives CDR1 LGHDT, CDR2 YNNKEL (reference sequence). DNA for the CDR3: TGTGCCAGCAGCCACGCGTCGTGGGGCGGGGAGCTGTTTTTT. Its protein is CASSHASWGGELFF.

In regard to this clone: Its ends do not fully match the called genes, so a read error is possible. V is TRBV6-5 and J is TRBJ2-7; D not certain. CDR1 and CDR2 (germline): MNHEY, SVGAGI. This CDR3 contains 13 residues. CDR3 sequence (DNA): TGTGCCAGCAGTTCAATCGAGGAGTACGGGCAGTACTTC. Encoded protein: CASSSIEEYGQYF.

This chain uses TRBV28 with TRBJ2-3; possible D gene TRBD1, 6 bases. Trimming removed 3 bases from V and 0 bases from J, with 13 bases in between. The CDR3 length is 16 residues. Germline CDR1 reads MDHEN; CDR2 reads SYDVKM. As DNA, the CDR3 is TGTGCCAGCAGTTTTGATCGGACAGATAGCACAGATACGCAGTATTTT. Its protein is CASSFDRTDSTDTQYF.

The table lists this clone with a few counts. This chain joins TRBV28 and TRBJ1-1; D is unresolved. Trimming cost V 7 bases and J 4 bases, with 13 bases left between them. CDR3 size: 13 residues. Germline V gives CDR1 MDHEN, CDR2 SYDVKM. The DNA for the CDR3 is TGTGCCAGCAAAGGTCCCGTACGCACTGAAGCTTTCTTT. Translated: CASKGPVRTEAFF.

The chain carries TRBV13 and TRBJ1-1; unclear D gene. CDR1 and CDR2 from the germline V gene are PRHDT and FYEKMQ (reference sequence). V was cut by 2 bases and J by 5 bases, with 12 bases left in between. The CDR3 is made up of 14 amino acids. The CDR3 loop reads CASSLYRIRTEAFF. CDR3 coding DNA: TGTGCCAGCAGCTTATATAGGATCAGGACTGAAGCTTTCTTT. Together with reference TRBV13 and TRBJ1-1, the CDR3 gives the full variable domain: AAGVIQSPRHLIKEKRETATLKCYPIPRHDTVYWYQQGPGQDPQFLISFYEKMQSDKGSIPDRFSAQQFSDYHSELNMSSLELGDSALYFCASSLYRIRTEAFFGQGTRLTVV.

This rearrangement joins TRBV30 to TRBJ2-7; unclear D gene. The CDR3 has 14 amino acids. The germline CDR1 and CDR2 sequences are GTSNPN and SVGIG (reference sequence). Trimming took 3 bases from V and 0 from J, leaving 12 bases between them. CDR3 residues: CAWRSQPSSYEQYF. DNA for the CDR3: TGTGCCTGGAGATCACAGCCTAGCTCCTACGAGCAGTACTTC. The full variable domain, rest sourced from reference TRBV30 and TRBJ2-7, is SQTIHQWPATLVQPVGSPLSLECTVEGTSNPNLYWYRQAAGRGLQLLFYSVGIGQISSEVPQNLSASRPQDRQFILSSKKLLLSDSGFYLCAWRSQPSSYEQYFGPGTRLTVT.

Only a few counts were recorded for this clone. V usage is TRBV5-1 and J usage is TRBJ1-2, with D uncertain. Per germline, CDR1 SGHRS and CDR2 YFSETQ. The CDR3 has 16 amino acids. Trimming removed 4 bases from V and 4 bases from J, with 20 bases in between. CDR3 amino acids: CASSVGEAKTPYGYTF. CDR3 DNA: TGCGCCAGCAGCGTCGGCGAGGCGAAAACCCCCTATGGCTACACCTTC.

V is TRBV6-5 and J is TRBJ1-2; 7 nucleotides align to TRBD1. There are 14 residues in the CDR3. V trimming: 5 bases; J trimming: 8 bases; junction bases outside the gene matches: 11. Germline V lookup: CDR1 MNHEY, CDR2 SVGAGI. This CDR3 reads CASSPRQGVGGYTF. CDR3 bases: TGTGCCAGCAGTCCGAGACAGGGAGTGGGAGGCTACACCTTC.

The genes are TRBV11-2 and TRBJ2-3, with a weak D call TRBD2 (5 bases). The V gene lost 7 bases and the J gene lost 6 bases, with 14 bases spanning the gap. Looked up from germline, CDR1 is SGHAT and CDR2 is FQNNGV. The CDR3 sequence is 13 residues long. The CDR3 DNA sequence: TGTGCCAGCACCGGGGTAGCTGCCGATACGCAGTATTTT. This gives the protein CASTGVAADTQYF.

The J gene is TRBJ1-6, the V gene TRBV21-1. TRBV21-1 is a listed pseudogene. The CDR3 has 14 amino acids. This CDR3 is CASSPRGVSSPLHF. The CDR3 DNA reads TGTGCCAGCAGCCCTAGGGGGGTTAGTTCACCCCTCCACTTT.

The CDR3 sequence is CASSQEGIWNGYTF. The CDR3 DNA reads TGTGCCAGCAGCCAAGAAGGGATATGGAATGGCTACACCTTC. The chain uses TRBV14 and TRBJ1-2; D gene ambiguous. Trimming left V 0 bases short and J 6 bases short, with 11 bases between. The CDR3 covers 14 residues. CDR1 SGHDN and CDR2 FVKESK come from the germline V gene.

The rearrangement links TRBV5-1 to TRBJ1-2, with 7 bases fitting TRBD1. The CDR3 is 15 residues long. Per germline, CDR1 SGHRS and CDR2 YFSETQ. Trimming cost V 4 bases and J 5 bases; bases outside gene matches: 11. The CDR3 region has the DNA TGCGCCAGCAGCCCAGGGACAGACACCCCGTATGGCTACACCTTC. Translation gives CASSPGTDTPYGYTF.

A few counts support this clone. This chain connects TRBV7-9 to TRBJ2-3, with a possible D match to TRBD1 (6 bases). In germline, CDR1 is SEHNR, CDR2 FQNEAQ (reference sequence). V was cut by 1 base and J by 2 bases, with 13 bases left in between. This CDR3 is built from 16 residues. This CDR3 reads CASSLEFQGITDTQYF. CDR3 bases: TGTGCCAGCAGCTTAGAGTTTCAGGGGATCACAGATACGCAGTATTTT.

In its sample, this clone was seen a few times. The V gene is TRBV9, the J gene TRBJ1-3; 10 bases are a match to TRBD1. Germline V gene data show CDR1 as SGDLS and CDR2 as YYNGEE. Trimming cost V 4 bases and J 11 bases; bases outside gene matches: 9. The CDR3 extends over 14 amino acids. The DNA of the CDR3 is TGTGCCAGCAGCTCCGGGACAGGGGCGTCTCCCATATATTTT. Residues: CASSSGTGASPIYF.

The chain carries TRBV5-6 and TRBJ2-7; D not resolved. V lost 1 base and J 2 bases, leaving 7 bases between the germline ends. The CDR3 totals 13 residues. CDR1 is SGHDT, CDR2 YYEEEE, per germline. The chain's CDR3 is CASSLRNPYEQYF. The CDR3 DNA reads as TGTGCCAGCAGCTTGAGGAACCCCTACGAGCAGTACTTC. The entire variable domain, with the rest obtained from reference TRBV5-6 and TRBJ2-7, is as follows: DAGVTQSPTHLIKTRGQQVTLRCSPKSGHDTVSWYQQALGQGPQFIFQYYEEEERQRGNFPDRFSGHQFPNYSSELNVNALLLGDSALYLCASSLRNPYEQYFGPGTRLTVT.

The chain employs TRBV11-2 and TRBJ2-3; 8 bases line up with TRBD2. The CDR3 sequence is 16 residues long. The V gene end was trimmed by 1 base and the J gene end by 5 bases; junction bases not matched to a gene: 8. Germline V CDR1 and CDR2: SGHAT, FQNNGV. The CDR3 loop is CASSLVAGGLEDTQYF. CDR3 bases: TGTGCCAGCAGCTTAGTTGCGGGGGGCCTCGAAGATACGCAGTATTTT.